The 22 T cell receptor beta chains reported below all come from one sample, sequenced in a study of T cell changes during pregnancy in multiple sclerosis. Assay used: immunoSEQ multiplex PCR; TCRdb lists only in-frame clones, some missing. The sample yields 64,000 or so clones, around 92% seen once. The starting material was peripheral blood, obtained in the first trimester of pregnancy. Receptor source: a female donor with multiple sclerosis, enrolled in a pregnancy study.

The chain joins TRBV7-2 to TRBJ2-1; weak D call: TRBD2 (6 bases). This CDR3 has 15 residues. Germline V gene lookup returns CDR1 SGHTA and CDR2 FQGNSA. V gave up 5 bases and J gave up 3 bases, with 14 bases separating them. The CDR3 nucleotides read TGTGCCAGCAGCCCCGGGACTGCCCTCTACAATGAGCAGTTCTTC. This codes for CASSPGTALYNEQFF.

This sequence joins TRBV7-2 and TRBJ2-7; a weak D match, TRBD1 (6 bases). Germline assignment: CDR1 SGHTA and CDR2 FQGNSA. CDR3 length: 16 residues. V was pared by 1 base and J by 3 bases, with 16 bases between. The CDR3 reads CASSLGFVTGLYEQYF. The CDR3 DNA is TGTGCCAGCAGCTTAGGGTTTGTGACAGGTCTCTACGAGCAGTACTTC. The full variable domain, in which reference TRBV7-2 and TRBJ2-7 provide the parts outside the CDR3, is GAGVSQSPSNKVTEKGKDVELRCDPISGHTALYWYRQSLGQGLEFLIYFQGNSAPDKSGLPSDRFSAERTGGSVSTLTIQRTQQEDSAVYLCASSLGFVTGLYEQYFGPGTRLTVT.

This chain's CDR3 is CASSLGGVGTEAFF. In DNA form, the CDR3 reads TGCGCCAGCAGCTTGGGAGGTGTAGGAACTGAAGCTTTCTTT. The chain has TRBV5-1 and TRBJ1-1; no clear D. Per germline, CDR1 SGHRS and CDR2 YFSETQ. Between the trimmed V and J ends, which lost 0 bases and 5 bases, there was a span of 11 bases. The length of the CDR3 is 14 residues.

The chain combines TRBV19 with TRBJ2-1, with 10 bases lining up with TRBD2. With V trimmed by 2 bases and J by 7 bases, 2 bases remained unmatched. CDR1 and CDR2 (germline): LNHDA, SQIVND (reference sequence). There are 14 residues in the CDR3. The chain's CDR3 is CASSIYSGRNEQFF. The CDR3, as DNA: TGTGCCAGTAGTATATATAGCGGGAGGAATGAGCAGTTCTTC.

The rearrangement uses TRBV7-2 and TRBJ2-2; 7 bases are a match to TRBD2. CDR1 is SGHTA and CDR2 is FQGNSA in the germline V gene. The CDR3 is 18 residues long. Trimming removed 2 bases from V and 4 bases from J; junction bases left unmatched: 13. The CDR3 bases are TGTGCCAGCAGCTTAACTTTCCGTGGCGGGAGATTCACCGGGGAGCTGTTTTTT. Amino acids: CASSLTFRGGRFTGELFF.

The rearrangement joins TRBV11-2 to TRBJ1-2; D is ambiguous. CDR1 SGHAT and CDR2 FQNNGV come from the germline V gene. V lost 5 bases and J 7 bases, leaving 8 bases between the germline ends. The CDR3 runs 11 residues. The CDR3 here is CASSPFCGYTF. The CDR3 nucleotides read TGTGCCAGCAGCCCCTTCTGTGGCTACACCTTC.

The V gene is TRBV6-5, the J gene TRBJ2-7; TRBD2 matches at 11 bases. Unmatched junction bases numbered 3, after V lost 6 bases and J lost 2 bases. CDR3 length: 14 residues. From germline, CDR1 is MNHEY and CDR2 SVGAGI. DNA for the CDR3: TGTGCCAGCAGCCGACTAGCGGGAACCTACGAGCAGTACTTC. It codes for CASSRLAGTYEQYF.

V gene TRBV4-1 combines with J gene TRBJ1-4; 7 positions match TRBD1. The V segment lost 4 bases and the J segment 5 bases; nucleotides outside the gene matches: 10. Germline V gene sequence: CDR1 MGHRA, CDR2 YSYEKL. The CDR3 totals 16 residues. This CDR3 reads CASSPHPGQVNEKLFF. The CDR3 bases are TGCGCCAGCAGCCCCCATCCAGGACAGGTGAATGAAAAACTGTTTTTT.

J is TRBJ1-3 and V is TRBV28, with D possibly TRBD1 on 5 matching bases. This CDR3 contains 14 residues. V was cut by 6 bases and J by 0 bases, with 9 bases left in between. The germline gives CDR1 MDHEN, CDR2 SYDVKM. The CDR3 coding sequence is TGTGCCAGCAGCTTGACAGCCTCTGGAAACACCATATATTTT. This encodes CASSLTASGNTIYF.

This chain uses TRBV9 with TRBJ2-1; TRBD2 aligns across 13 bases. Germline V gene sequence: CDR1 SGDLS, CDR2 YYNGEE. J was trimmed by 6 bases and V by 3 bases; bases with no gene match: 9. CDR3 size: 17 residues. In nucleotides, the CDR3 is TGTGCCAGCAGCGCACTAAGGGGGACTAGCGGGACCAATGAGCAGTTCTTC. Translated, it gives CASSALRGTSGTNEQFF.

The V call is TRBV2, the J call TRBJ2-3; D not certain. Trimming took off 7 bases at V and 2 bases at J, with 10 bases between the two ends. The CDR3 totals 13 residues. CDR1 is SNHLY, CDR2 FYNNEI, per germline. CDR3 region: CASTIVYTDTQYF. CDR3 sequence (DNA): TGTGCCAGCACAATAGTATACACAGATACGCAGTATTTT.

This CDR3 is CASSPPEESSSYEQYF. The CDR3 nucleotides are TGCGCCAGCAGCCCGCCCGAGGAATCGAGCTCCTACGAGCAGTACTTC. V and J are TRBV5-1 and TRBJ2-7; no clear D gene. Trimming removed 4 bases at V and 0 bases at J, with 17 bases between. Germline V gives CDR1 SGHRS, CDR2 YFSETQ. This CDR3 has 16 amino acids.

This chain connects TRBV7-3 to TRBJ2-2; 10 bases are shared with TRBD2. V dropped 5 bases and J dropped 5; count of bases not matched to a gene: 8. Germline V lookup: CDR1 SGHTA, CDR2 FQGTGA. This CDR3 contains 16 residues. CDR3 nucleotide sequence: TGTGCCAGCAGCCCAGGGCTAGCGGGAGTTACCGGGGAGCTGTTTTTT. Translation: CASSPGLAGVTGELFF.

The J gene is TRBJ1-1, the V gene TRBV5-1; possible D gene TRBD1, 6 bases. The V end lost 5 bases, the J end lost 4 bases, and 24 bases lay between the germline ends. This CDR3 has 17 amino acids. Germline V CDR1 and CDR2: SGHRS, YFSETQ. For the CDR3, the DNA is TGCGCCAGCAGTTCATCAAGTCTACAGGGTTCGGGCACTGAAGCTTTCTTT. Its translation: CASSSSSLQGSGTEAFF.

The gene calls are TRBV14 and TRBJ1-1; a possible D gene is TRBD1 (5 bases). Germline V gene sequence: CDR1 SGHDN, CDR2 FVKESK. The V end was cut by 3 bases, the J end by 1 base, with 9 bases between. The length of the CDR3 is 14 residues. The CDR3, as DNA: TGTGCCAGCAGCCACGGAGGGGAGAACACTGAAGCTTTCTTT. This encodes CASSHGGENTEAFF.

This clone is labeled medium-sized. The V and J genes are TRBV4-2 and TRBJ2-1; TRBD1 is a possible D gene (6 bases). Germline V lookup: CDR1 LGHNA, CDR2 YNFKEQ. With 0 bases removed from V and 0 bases from J, the gap between germline ends came to 9 bases. The CDR3 sequence is 16 residues long. For the CDR3, the DNA is TGTGCCAGCAGCCAAGATCAGGGGAGCTCCTACAATGAGCAGTTCTTC. The encoded protein is CASSQDQGSSYNEQFF.

The rearrangement joins TRBV7-2 to TRBJ2-1; 10 bases agree with TRBD2. In germline, CDR1 is SGHTA, CDR2 FQGNSA. This CDR3 region has 15 residues. The V gene end was trimmed by 4 bases and the J gene end by 2 bases; junction bases not matched to a gene: 2. CDR3 sequence: CASSWTSGPYNEQFF. The CDR3 coding sequence is TGTGCCAGCAGCTGGACTAGCGGTCCCTACAATGAGCAGTTCTTC. The whole variable domain, filled in from reference TRBV7-2 and TRBJ2-1, reads GAGVSQSPSNKVTEKGKDVELRCDPISGHTALYWYRQSLGQGLEFLIYFQGNSAPDKSGLPSDRFSAERTGGSVSTLTIQRTQQEDSAVYLCASSWTSGPYNEQFFGPGTRLTVL.

The rearrangement links TRBV6-1 to TRBJ2-1; D is perhaps TRBD1 (6 bases). The CDR3 runs 13 residues. Looked up from germline, CDR1 is MNHNS and CDR2 is SASEGT. The V gene lost 2 bases and the J gene lost 6 bases, with 8 bases spanning the gap. The CDR3 here is CASSEQGINEQFF. The CDR3, as DNA: TGTGCCAGCAGTGAACAGGGGATCAATGAGCAGTTCTTC.

The CDR3 loop reads CASSLGTSGTSYNEQFF. The CDR3 coding sequence is TGTGCCAGCAGCTTGGGTACTAGCGGGACGTCCTACAATGAGCAGTTCTTC. The chain joins TRBV5-6 to TRBJ2-1; 10 bases match TRBD2. There are 17 residues in the CDR3. CDR1 and CDR2 from the germline V gene are SGHDT and YYEEEE. V dropped 0 bases and J dropped 1; count of bases not matched to a gene: 4. The full variable domain, completed using reference TRBV5-6 and TRBJ2-1, is DAGVTQSPTHLIKTRGQQVTLRCSPKSGHDTVSWYQQALGQGPQFIFQYYEEEERQRGNFPDRFSGHQFPNYSSELNVNALLLGDSALYLCASSLGTSGTSYNEQFFGPGTRLTVL.

V usage is TRBV19 and J usage is TRBJ2-5; 8 bases are shared with TRBD1. The junction had 7 bases not matched to a gene; V was cut back by 5 bases and J by 5 bases. Looked up from germline, CDR1 is LNHDA and CDR2 is SQIVND (reference sequence). The CDR3 runs 14 residues. In DNA, the CDR3 is TGTGCCAGTAGTCCGGCAGGGGGCGAGGAGACCCAGTACTTC. It specifies CASSPAGGEETQYF. Looking up the rest from reference TRBV19 and TRBJ2-5 gives the full variable domain: DGGITQSPKYLFRKEGQNVTLSCEQNLNHDAMYWYRQDPGQGLRLIYYSQIVNDFQKGDIAEGYSVSREKKESFPLTVTSAQKNPTAFYLCASSPAGGEETQYFGPGTRLLVL.

This chain joins TRBV11-3 and TRBJ2-1, with D perhaps matching TRBD1 (6 bases). This CDR3 comprises 15 residues. Germline values: CDR1 SGHNT, CDR2 YENEEA. V was shortened by 5 bases and J by 7 bases, with 18 bases between the two germline ends. CDR3 loop: CASSPGQLEPNEQFF. CDR3 coding DNA: TGTGCCAGCAGCCCGGGACAACTAGAACCAAATGAGCAGTTCTTC.

Only one count was recorded for this clone. This sequence joins TRBV11-2 and TRBJ2-3; D remains unclear. Germline V lookup: CDR1 SGHAT, CDR2 FQNNGV. The length of the CDR3 is 12 residues. The V gene lost 3 bases and the J gene lost 4 bases, with 5 bases spanning the gap. In DNA, the CDR3 is TGTGCCAGCAGCTTTCAGTCAGATACGCAGTATTTT. It is translated as CASSFQSDTQYF.